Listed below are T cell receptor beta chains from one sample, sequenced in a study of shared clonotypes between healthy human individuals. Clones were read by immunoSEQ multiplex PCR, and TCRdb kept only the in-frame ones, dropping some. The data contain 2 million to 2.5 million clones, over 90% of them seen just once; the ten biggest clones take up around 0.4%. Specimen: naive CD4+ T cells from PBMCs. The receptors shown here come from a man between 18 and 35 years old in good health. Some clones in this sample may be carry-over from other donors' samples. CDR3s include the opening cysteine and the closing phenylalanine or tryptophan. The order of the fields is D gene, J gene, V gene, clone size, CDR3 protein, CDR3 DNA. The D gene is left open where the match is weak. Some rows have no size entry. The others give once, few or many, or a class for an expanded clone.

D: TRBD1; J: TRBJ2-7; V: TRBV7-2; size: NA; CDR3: CASSLTQGAPYEQYF; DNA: TGTGCCAGCAGCCTAACACAGGGGGCTCCCTACGAGCAGTACTTC
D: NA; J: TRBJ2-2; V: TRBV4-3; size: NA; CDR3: CASSQEPRQAGELFF; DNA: TGCGCCAGCAGCCAAGAGCCGAGACAGGCCGGGGAGCTGTTTTTT
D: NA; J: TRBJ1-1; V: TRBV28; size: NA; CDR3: CASSLLDRGREAFF; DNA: TGTGCCAGCAGCTTACTCGACCGGGGCAGGGAAGCTTTCTTT
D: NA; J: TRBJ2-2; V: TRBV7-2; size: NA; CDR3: CASSLFGALANTGELFF; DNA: TGTGCCAGCAGCTTATTCGGGGCCCTTGCGAACACCGGGGAGCTGTTTTTT
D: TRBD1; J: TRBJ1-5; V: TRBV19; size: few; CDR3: CASTRGTGYQPQHF; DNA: TGTGCCAGTACTAGGGGGACAGGGTATCAGCCCCAGCATTTT
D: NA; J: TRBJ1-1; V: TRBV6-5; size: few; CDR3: CASSFRANTEAFF; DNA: TGTGCCAGCAGCTTTAGGGCGAACACTGAAGCTTTCTTT
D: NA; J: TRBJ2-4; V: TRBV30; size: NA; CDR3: CAWGILATKNIQYF; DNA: TGTGCCTGGGGTATATTAGCTACTAAAAACATTCAGTACTTC
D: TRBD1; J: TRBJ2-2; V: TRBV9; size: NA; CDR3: CASSAPSPGQGNTGELFF; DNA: TGTGCCAGCAGCGCTCCCTCCCCGGGACAGGGGAACACCGGGGAGCTGTTTTTT
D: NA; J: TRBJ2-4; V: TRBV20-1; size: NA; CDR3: CSARFGAVRYF; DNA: TGCAGTGCTAGGTTTGGGGCTGTCAGGTACTTC
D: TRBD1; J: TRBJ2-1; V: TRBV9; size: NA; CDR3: CASSVGDRYNEQFF; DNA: TGTGCCAGCAGCGTAGGGGACAGGTACAATGAGCAGTTCTTC
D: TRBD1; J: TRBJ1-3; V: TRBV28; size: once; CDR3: CGSTGGPRGNTIYF; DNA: TGTGGCTCGACAGGGGGTCCGAGGGGAAACACCATATATTTT
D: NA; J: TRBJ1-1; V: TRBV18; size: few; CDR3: CASSPSRVNTEAFF; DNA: TGTGCCAGCTCACCATCCAGGGTTAACACTGAAGCTTTCTTT
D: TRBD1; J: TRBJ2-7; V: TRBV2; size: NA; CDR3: CASKGQGKFYEQYF; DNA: TGTGCCAGCAAGGGACAGGGGAAATTCTACGAGCAGTACTTC
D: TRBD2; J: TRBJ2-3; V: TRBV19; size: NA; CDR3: CASSISGRSTDTQYF; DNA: TGTGCCAGTAGTATTAGCGGGAGAAGCACAGATACGCAGTATTTT
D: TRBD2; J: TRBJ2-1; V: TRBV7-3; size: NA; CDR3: CASSLRAGAENEQFF; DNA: TGTGCCAGCAGCTTAAGGGCGGGAGCGGAGAATGAGCAGTTCTTC
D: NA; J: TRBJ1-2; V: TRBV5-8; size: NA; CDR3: CASSLRGGSGYTF; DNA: TGTGCCAGCAGCTTGCGAGGGGGTAGTGGCTACACCTTC
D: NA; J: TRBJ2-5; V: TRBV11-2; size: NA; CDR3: CASRSDRSPETQYF; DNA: TGTGCCAGCAGGTCGGATCGGAGTCCCGAGACCCAGTACTTC
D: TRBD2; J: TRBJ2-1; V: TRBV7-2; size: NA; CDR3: CASSWTSSSYNEQFF; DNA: TGTGCCAGCAGCTGGACTAGCAGCTCCTACAATGAGCAGTTCTTC